These 25 T cell receptor beta chains were sequenced from one sample in a study of T-cell memory formation after mild COVID-19. TCRdb reprocessed the 5' RACE reads with MiXCR, giving one entry per CDR3 protein. The table lists fewer than 400,000 distinct CDR3 sequences, 10% to 15% of them singletons. The sequenced sample consisted of PBMCs or a T cell subset sorted from them (not recorded which). The receptors originated from a man younger than 30 who had mild COVID-19 (a few samples of this study predate the infection). Cell type and time point are not known.

The chain combines TRBV7-9 with TRBJ2-4, with 8 bases identical to TRBD1. CDR3 size: 17 residues. Germline V gene sequence: CDR1 SEHNR, CDR2 FQNEAQ (reference sequence). Trimming at V came to 1 base and at J to 4 bases, leaving 9 bases not matched to a gene. The CDR3 protein is CASSLGRGLELKNIQYF. The DNA for the CDR3 is TGTGCCAGCAGCTTAGGCAGGGGGCTGGAGTTAAAAAACATTCAGTACTTC. The variable domain in full, completed from reference TRBV7-9 and TRBJ2-4, reads DTGVSQNPRHKITKRGQNVTFRCDPISEHNRLYWYRQTLGQGPEFLTYFQNEAQLEKSRLLSDRFSAERPKGSFSTLEIQRTEQGDSAMYLCASSLGRGLELKNIQYFGAGTRLSVL.

In this sample, this clonotype turned up a few times. The V gene is TRBV3-2, the J gene TRBJ1-1; TRBD1 is the table's D call and was not checked against the DNA. TRBV3-2 is a recognized pseudogene. The CDR3 runs 18 residues. The CDR3 here is CASSQDRVKGAANTEAFF. In nucleotides, the CDR3 is TGTGCCAGCAGCCAAGATCGAGTTAAAGGGGCAGCGAACACTGAAGCTTTCTTT.

CDR3 in DNA: TGTGCCACCTCAAAAGGGTCAGGGGGGACCTATCAGCCCCAGCATTTT. Its protein product is CATSKGSGGTYQPQHF. The rearrangement joins TRBV24-1 to TRBJ1-5; TRBD1 matches at 7 bases. The length of the CDR3 is 16 residues. J was trimmed by 5 bases and V by 9 bases; bases with no gene match: 15. Germline V gene data show CDR1 as KGHDR and CDR2 as SFDVKD.

The chain couples TRBV7-9 to TRBJ1-3; maybe TRBD1 (6 bases). Germline CDR1 reads SEHNR; CDR2 reads FQNEAQ (reference sequence). The V end was cut by 7 bases, the J end by 4 bases, with 17 bases between. The CDR3 sequence is 15 residues long. The CDR3 region has the DNA TGTGCCAGCACCACAGGGTACAGTCCCGGAAACACCATATATTTT. Residues: CASTTGYSPGNTIYF. Combining the CDR3 with reference TRBV7-9 and TRBJ1-3 gives the whole variable domain DTGVSQNPRHKITKRGQNVTFRCDPISEHNRLYWYRQTLGQGPEFLTYFQNEAQLEKSRLLSDRFSAERPKGSFSTLEIQRTEQGDSAMYLCASTTGYSPGNTIYFGEGSWLTVV.

The chain combines TRBV10-3 with TRBJ2-3, with 7 bases fitting TRBD2. With V trimmed by 4 bases and J by 3 bases, 1 base remained unmatched. The CDR3 spans 13 residues. Germline V lookup: CDR1 ENHRY, CDR2 SYGVKD. CDR3 nucleotides: TGTGCCATCAGTGTCGGGGGGACAGATACGCAGTATTTT. As protein: CAISVGGTDTQYF.

This chain uses TRBV6-2 or TRBV6-3 with TRBJ1-5, with a possible D match to TRBD1 (5 bases). From germline, CDR1 is MNHEY and CDR2 SVGEGT. This CDR3 contains 15 residues. V was trimmed by 7 bases and J by 5 bases, leaving 18 bases between them. The CDR3 DNA is TGTGCCAGCACCCGAGGGGACCCGCGAGATCAGCCCCAGCATTTT. This sequence encodes CASTRGDPRDQPQHF.

The chain combines TRBV10-2 with TRBJ2-7; D may be TRBD1 or TRBD2 (5 bases each). Germline V gives CDR1 WSHSY, CDR2 SAAADI. This CDR3 has 12 amino acids. The V end was cut by 2 bases, the J end by 6 bases, with 8 bases between. CDR3 in DNA: TGCGCCAGCAGTGAGGGGACGGGCGAGCAGTACGTC. Amino acid sequence: CASSEGTGEQYV.

This clonotype came up a few times. This sequence joins TRBV28 and TRBJ1-3, with D perhaps TRBD1 (6 bases). The CDR3 runs 13 residues. Per the germline V gene, CDR1 is MDHEN and CDR2 is SYDVKM. Trimming cost V 8 bases and J 1 base, with 9 bases left between them. The CDR3 here is CASGQNSGNTIYF. The CDR3 DNA reads as TGTGCCAGCGGACAGAATTCTGGAAACACCATATATTTT.

This clonotype has more than one count but fewer than ten. The V and J genes are TRBV4-1 and TRBJ1-5; 7 bases are shared with TRBD1. J lost 4 bases, V lost 1 base, and 1 base had no gene match. Germline CDR1 MGHRA, CDR2 YSYEKL. This CDR3 has 14 amino acids. The CDR3: CASSQVTGNQPQHF. The CDR3 DNA is TGCGCCAGCAGCCAAGTGACAGGGAATCAGCCCCAGCATTTT.

This sequence joins TRBV19 and TRBJ1-5, with a tentative D call TRBD1 (6 bases). The CDR3 covers 14 residues. The V gene lost 6 bases and the J gene lost 3 bases, with 12 bases spanning the gap. Germline-derived CDR1 and CDR2 are LNHDA and SQIVND (reference sequence). The CDR3 DNA reads as TGTGCCAGTAGCCCGACAGGCCACAATCAGCCCCAGCATTTT. Its translation is CASSPTGHNQPQHF.

The table lists this clonotype with many counts. The chain links TRBV19 to TRBJ1-5, with TRBD1 matching over 8 bases. V trimming: 3 bases; J trimming: 5 bases; junction bases outside the gene matches: 9. CDR3 length: 16 amino acids. Germline V gene data show CDR1 as LNHDA and CDR2 as SQIVND (reference sequence). The CDR3 protein is CASSIKGTGLYQPQHF. CDR3 bases: TGTGCCAGTAGTATTAAAGGGACAGGTTTGTATCAGCCCCAGCATTTT.

This clonotype has only a few counts. V is TRBV14 and J is TRBJ1-3; D gene unclear. This CDR3 has 16 residues. Germline V CDR1 and CDR2: SGHDN, FVKESK. V was cut by 1 base and J by 0 bases, with 10 bases left in between. CDR3 in DNA: TGTGCCAGCAGCCAAGGGCAGATGATCTCTGGAAACACCATATATTTT. It is translated as CASSQGQMISGNTIYF.

In its sample, this clonotype was seen a few times. CDR3 sequence reads: CASSFPPGGNQPQHF. The CDR3 DNA sequence: TGTGCCAGCAGTTTTCCACCCGGGGGCAATCAGCCCCAGCATTTT. The J gene is TRBJ1-5, the V gene TRBV28, with D uncertain. Germline CDR1 is MDHEN and CDR2 is SYDVKM. The ends were cut back, 3 bases at V and 2 bases at J, with 11 bases in the middle. The CDR3 covers 15 residues.

This clonotype was seen a handful of times. The chain couples TRBV29-1 to TRBJ1-6; D remains unclear. The CDR3 has 14 residues. V gave up 5 bases and J gave up 2 bases, with 10 bases separating them. In germline, CDR1 is SQVTM, CDR2 ANQGSEA. The CDR3 loop is CSVRTDTYNSPLHF. The CDR3 DNA reads TGCAGCGTTCGGACTGATACCTATAATTCACCCCTCCACTTT.

This clonotype was observed a few times. Because the CDR3's place on the DNA is in doubt, the DNA is left out and the CDR3 is given as listed by TCRdb. The rearrangement joins TRBV4-3 to TRBJ1-2; the table's D call TRBD1 went unverified against the DNA. Germline CDR1 and CDR2: LGHNA and YSLEER. Counting both end residues, the CDR3 totals 13 amino acids. CDR3 region: CASSPLVGAGTTF.

This chain joins TRBV7-3 and TRBJ2-2, with D unclear. Germline CDR1 and CDR2: SGHTA and FQGTGA. Trimming cost V 5 bases and J 8 bases, with 9 bases left between them. CDR3 size: 12 residues. The CDR3 DNA follows: TGTGCCAGCAGCCTCAACAAGGGGGAGCTGTTTTTT. It translates to CASSLNKGELFF.

V is TRBV6-2 or TRBV6-3 and J is TRBJ2-7, with 11 bases lining up with TRBD1. The CDR3 is made up of 14 amino acids. Trimming at V came to 6 bases and at J to 11 bases, leaving 12 bases not matched to a gene. CDR1 and CDR2 from the germline V gene are MNHEY and SVGEGT. The DNA of the CDR3 is TGTGCCAGCAGCAGATCCGGGACAGGGGGGGAGAAGTACGTC. Translated: CASSRSGTGGEKYV.

This chain's CDR3 is CASSPRDRAYEQYV. CDR3 sequence (DNA): TGTGCCAGCAGCCCCCGGGACAGAGCCTACGAGCAGTACGTC. The chain combines TRBV5-6 with TRBJ2-7, with 7 bases aligning to TRBD1. V gave up 4 bases and J gave up 2 bases; unmatched junction bases: 6. Germline V gives CDR1 SGHDT, CDR2 YYEEEE. This CDR3 spans 14 amino acids.

In this sample, this clonotype turned up a few times. The rearrangement uses TRBV5-1 and TRBJ2-3; perhaps TRBD2 as D (6 bases). With 3 bases removed from V and 0 bases from J, the gap between germline ends came to 14 bases. Germline values: CDR1 SGHRS, CDR2 YFSETQ. This CDR3 has 16 amino acids. CDR3 sequence (DNA): TGCGCCAGCAGCTACCGGGAGCCCACTAGCACAGATACGCAGTATTTT. Protein: CASSYREPTSTDTQYF.

This clonotype was detected only a few times. The chain's CDR3 is CASSLEGAGTGELFF. CDR3 sequence (DNA): TGTGCCAGCAGTTTGGAGGGGGCGGGCACCGGGGAGCTGTTTTTT. V is TRBV12-3 or TRBV12-4 and J is TRBJ2-2, with D possibly being TRBD1 (7 bases). Between the trimmed V and J ends, which lost 3 bases and 4 bases, there was a span of 12 bases. The CDR3 totals 15 residues.

This clonotype came up a few times. The chain uses TRBV5-6 and TRBJ1-6, with TRBD1 matching over 9 bases. The V gene's germline CDR1 is SGHDT and CDR2 YYEEEE. The CDR3 is 17 amino acids. V shed 0 bases, J shed 6 bases, and the junction held 7 bases outside the gene matches. The CDR3 DNA is TGTGCCAGCAGCTTGGGGATCACGGGACAGGGTAATTCACCCCTCCACTTT. Residues: CASSLGITGQGNSPLHF.

This clonotype was counted only a few times. The rearrangement uses TRBV25-1 and TRBJ1-1; D not certain. The germline CDR1 and CDR2 sequences are MGHDK and SYGVNS. The CDR3 covers 15 residues. V lost 3 bases and J 2 bases, leaving 13 bases between the germline ends. CDR3 protein: CASSDQLSPNTEAFF. The DNA of the CDR3 is TGTGCCAGCAGTGACCAGCTAAGTCCAAACACTGAAGCTTTCTTT.

A few counts support this clonotype. J is TRBJ2-1 and V is TRBV25-1; 9 nucleotides align to TRBD2. The trim removed 6 bases at V and 7 bases at J, leaving 10 bases unmatched. Germline CDR1 and CDR2: MGHDK and SYGVNS. This CDR3 contains 15 residues. DNA for the CDR3: TGTGCCAGCAGCGACCCTAGCGGGGCAGAGAATGAGCAGTTCTTC. The encoded protein is CASSDPSGAENEQFF.

The sample holds a few counts of this clonotype. The chain recombines TRBV10-3 with TRBJ2-1, with 7 bases aligning to TRBD1. This CDR3 contains 14 residues. Germline values: CDR1 ENHRY, CDR2 SYGVKD. With 5 bases clipped from V and 3 bases from J, the junction kept 4 bases outside the gene matches. CDR3 protein: CAISPGTDYNEQFF. In DNA form, the CDR3 reads TGTGCCATCAGTCCCGGGACAGACTACAATGAGCAGTTCTTC.

This clonotype has at least ten counts. V and J are TRBV7-2 and TRBJ2-7; D remains unclear. This CDR3 spans 13 amino acids. V lost 8 bases, J lost 3 bases, and 14 bases lay in between. From germline, CDR1 is SGHTA and CDR2 FQGNSA. CDR3 residues: CASGSGHNYEQYF. CDR3 nucleotides: TGTGCCAGCGGCAGTGGTCACAACTACGAGCAGTACTTC.